These 7 T cell receptor beta chains were all obtained from the same sample, sequenced in a study of Tregs in tolerant kidney transplant recipients. Assay used: immunoSEQ multiplex PCR; TCRdb lists only in-frame clones, some missing. The profile shows more than 60,000 clones, about 89% of them singletons. The sequencing used CD4+ T cells from blood, collected before the transplant. The receptors here all came from a human donor who received a combined kidney and bone marrow transplant.

Here the CDR3 reads CAISPQVEETQYF. DNA of the CDR3: TGTGCCATCAGCCCTCAGGTGGAAGAGACCCAGTACTTC. The V and J genes are TRBV10-3 and TRBJ2-5; D is uncertain. The V end was cut by 6 bases, the J end by 3 bases, with 11 bases between. Germline V gene lookup returns CDR1 ENHRY and CDR2 SYGVKD. This CDR3 comprises 13 residues.

V gene TRBV5-5 combines with J gene TRBJ2-2; D is possibly TRBD2 (5 bases). CDR1 is SGHKS and CDR2 is YYEKEE in the germline V gene (reference sequence). Between the trimmed V and J ends, which lost 1 base and 5 bases, there was a span of 6 bases. This CDR3 spans 13 amino acids. The CDR3 loop is CASSLTGTGELFF. The CDR3 nucleotides read TGTGCCAGCAGCTTGACGGGGACCGGGGAGCTGTTTTTT. The entire variable domain, with the rest obtained from reference TRBV5-5 and TRBJ2-2, is as follows: DAGVTQSPTHLIKTRGQQVTLRCSPISGHKSVSWYQQVLGQGPQFIFQYYEKEERGRGNFPDRFSARQFPNYSSELNVNALLLGDSALYLCASSLTGTGELFFGEGSRLTVL.

This clone was counted between two and nine times. The V gene is TRBV11-1, the J gene TRBJ2-3; 12 nucleotides align to TRBD2. Germline loops: CDR1 SGHAT, CDR2 FQDESV (reference sequence). V dropped 3 bases and J dropped 4; count of bases not matched to a gene: 2. This CDR3 has 15 amino acids. The CDR3 reads CASSFLAGGADTQYF. CDR3 sequence (DNA): TGTGCCAGCAGCTTCCTAGCGGGAGGGGCAGATACGCAGTATTTT.

The CDR3 loop reads CASSPSSGKAGDRELFF. The CDR3, as DNA: TGTGCCAGCTCACCCTCTAGCGGGAAGGCGGGGGACCGGGAGCTGTTTTTT. J is TRBJ2-2 and V is TRBV18, with 9 bases identical to TRBD2. The germline gives CDR1 KGHSH, CDR2 LQKENI. The CDR3 is 17 residues long. V lost 3 bases, J lost 9 bases, and 14 bases stayed unmatched.

This chain connects TRBV7-2 to TRBJ1-5; 8 bases line up with TRBD1. Per the germline V gene, CDR1 is SGHTA and CDR2 is FQGNSA. The CDR3 runs 15 residues. Trimming removed 1 base from V and 6 bases from J; junction bases left unmatched: 5. The CDR3 sequence: CASSLVTGEGQPQHF. CDR3 coding DNA: TGTGCCAGCAGCTTAGTGACAGGGGAAGGTCAGCCCCAGCATTTT.

The rearrangement links TRBV7-9 to TRBJ2-3; D is undetermined. The V gene's germline CDR1 is SEHNR and CDR2 FQNEAQ (reference sequence). Trimming removed 2 bases from V and 1 base from J, with 7 bases in between. There are 14 residues in the CDR3. CDR3 sequence: CASSLTARTDTQYF. DNA for the CDR3: TGTGCCAGCAGCTTAACAGCCCGCACAGATACGCAGTATTTT.

V usage is TRBV11-2 and J usage is TRBJ2-3, with D possibly being TRBD2 (6 bases). CDR1 SGHAT and CDR2 FQNNGV come from the germline V gene. CDR3 length: 15 residues. V was pared by 4 bases and J by 0 bases, with 11 bases between. CDR3 loop: CASSSGGSSTDTQYF. The CDR3, as DNA: TGTGCCAGCAGCTCCGGGGGTTCTAGCACAGATACGCAGTATTTT. The variable domain in full, with the rest retrieved from reference TRBV11-2 and TRBJ2-3, is EAGVAQSPRYKIIEKRQSVAFWCNPISGHATLYWYQQILGQGPKLLIQFQNNGVVDDSQLPKDRFSAERLKGVDSTLKIQPAKLEDSAVYLCASSSGGSSTDTQYFGPGTRLTVL.